This entry describes one TCR beta chain. This entry comes from a study of blood T cell repertoires in COVID-19. Overall study: In each case, the material was cDNA or gDNA derived from T cells, B-cell-depleted T cells, or PBMCs.

The data were produced by immunoSEQ multiplex PCR, yet TCRdb's version contains in-frame clones alone and is incomplete. The sample holds roughly 150,000 clones, about 87% seen once. CDR1 SGHRS and CDR2 YFSETQ come from the germline V gene. Trimming took 8 bases from V and 1 from J, leaving 9 bases between them. The CDR3 is made up of 12 amino acids. This clonotype originated in a man of 80 years or more with acute or convalescent COVID-19. V gene TRBV5-1 combines with J gene TRBJ1-1, with a possible D match to TRBD1 (6 bases). The sequencing sample was made of peripheral blood. The CDR3 DNA reads as TGCGCCAGTGCACAGGGGAACACTGAAGCTTTCTTT. Translating it yields CASAQGNTEAFF.